These 19 T cell receptor beta chains originate from one sample sequenced in a study of identical twins. TCRdb independently ran MiXCR on the 5' RACE reads; one entry per CDR3 protein. The repertoire holds 1.5 million to 2 million distinct CDR3 sequences, with under 35% as singletons. What was sequenced was cord blood. The receptor source for this set is a newborn girl in good health.

The table lists this clonotype with many counts. The J gene is TRBJ1-2, the V gene TRBV4-2; D remains ambiguous. The CDR3 is 16 amino acids. Trimming took 0 bases from V and 0 from J, leaving 11 bases between them. Per germline, CDR1 LGHNA and CDR2 YNFKEQ. The CDR3 DNA follows: TGTGCCAGCAGCCAAGAAGGGAGAGTTGCTAACTATGGCTACACCTTC. Its translation: CASSQEGRVANYGYTF.

This clonotype has a count of ten or more. The gene calls are TRBV29-1 and TRBJ2-1, with D unclear. Deletions cut 3 bases from V and 5 bases from J, with 8 bases between. This CDR3 region has 12 residues. Germline V gene sequence: CDR1 SQVTM, CDR2 ANQGSEA. The DNA for the CDR3 is TGCAGCGTTGAGGGTCAGAACAATGAGCAGTTCTTC. It encodes CSVEGQNNEQFF.

This clonotype has just a few counts. The rearrangement joins TRBV24-1 to TRBJ2-3; 9 bases line up with TRBD1. Trimming at V came to 9 bases and at J to 3 bases, leaving 6 bases not matched to a gene. The CDR3 sequence is 14 residues long. Germline CDR1 and CDR2: KGHDR and SFDVKD. CDR3 residues: CATAKQGATDTQYF. In DNA form, the CDR3 reads TGTGCCACCGCAAAACAGGGGGCGACAGATACGCAGTATTTT.

The chain employs TRBV14 and TRBJ1-5, with D hard to call. Trimming pared 3 bases from V and 9 bases from J, leaving 12 bases between. CDR3 size: 13 residues. Germline values: CDR1 SGHDN, CDR2 FVKESK. This chain's CDR3 is CASSHGSQSPQHF. The CDR3 nucleotides read TGTGCCAGCAGCCATGGCAGCCAGTCGCCCCAGCATTTT.

This clonotype was recorded a few times. The genes are TRBV12-3 or TRBV12-4 and TRBJ2-5, with D possibly TRBD2 on 6 matching bases. V shed 3 bases and J shed 3 bases, with 14 bases lying between them. The CDR3 is made up of 15 amino acids. The DNA for the CDR3 is TGTGCCAGCAGTTTCTGGGCTAGCGAGGAAGAGACCCAGTACTTC. Protein: CASSFWASEEETQYF.

This sequence joins TRBV12-3 or TRBV12-4 and TRBJ2-1; the D gene is possibly TRBD2 (6 bases). This CDR3 is 15 amino acids long. With 1 base removed from V and 5 bases from J, the gap between germline ends came to 12 bases. The CDR3 nucleotides read TGTGCCAGCAGTTTAGGGCTAGCGTATAACAATGAGCAGTTCTTC. This sequence encodes CASSLGLAYNNEQFF.

CDR3 nucleotides: TGCAGTGCTAGAAACCCCGGGACAAATTATCAGCCCCAGCATTTT. Its protein product is CSARNPGTNYQPQHF. The chain combines TRBV20-1 with TRBJ1-5, with a possible D match to TRBD1 (6 bases). The V gene lost 2 bases and the J gene lost 5 bases, with 16 bases spanning the gap. The CDR3 is made up of 15 amino acids. Germline CDR1 reads DFQATT; CDR2 reads SNEGSKA (reference sequence).

This chain joins TRBV3-1 and TRBJ2-4, with 8 bases lining up with TRBD2. CDR1 is LGHDT, CDR2 YNNKEL, per germline (reference sequence). Trimming at V came to 2 bases and at J to 15 bases, leaving 15 bases not matched to a gene. The CDR3 length is 15 residues. CDR3 sequence (DNA): TGTGCCAGCAGCCAACAAACCATGGCCGGGACTAGACCGTACTTC. Its protein product is CASSQQTMAGTRPYF.

This clonotype was observed a handful of times. The chain employs TRBV20-1 and TRBJ2-7, with TRBD1 matching 9 bases. The V and J ends lost 3 bases and 3 bases, in that order; junction bases with no gene match: 6. Germline V gene lookup returns CDR1 DFQATT and CDR2 SNEGSKA (reference sequence). The CDR3 runs 14 residues. Written as DNA, the CDR3 is TGCAGTGCTAGGCCCCTGGGACAGGGCTACGAGCAGTACTTC. It is translated as CSARPLGQGYEQYF.

The chain has TRBV7-9 and TRBJ1-1; D is possibly TRBD1 (5 bases). The CDR3 is 15 residues long. Trimming shortened V by 5 bases and J by 4 bases, and 17 bases separated the two germline ends. Germline values: CDR1 SEHNR, CDR2 FQNEAQ (reference sequence). CDR3 sequence (DNA): TGTGCCAGCAGCCCTCCGGGGGGTTGGAGCACTGAAGCTTTCTTT. Translated: CASSPPGGWSTEAFF.

This clonotype was counted between two and nine times. V usage is TRBV20-1 and J usage is TRBJ2-3; D is uncertain. This CDR3 spans 15 amino acids. The germline V gene has CDR1 DFQATT and CDR2 SNEGSKA (reference sequence). Trimming left V 2 bases short and J 5 bases short, with 17 bases between. The CDR3 spells CSARYLAIIGDTQYF. The DNA for the CDR3 is TGCAGTGCTAGATATTTGGCCATAATAGGAGATACGCAGTATTTT.

The gene calls are TRBV10-3 and TRBJ2-5, with a tentative D call TRBD1 (6 bases). Germline V gene data show CDR1 as ENHRY and CDR2 as SYGVKD. The V end was cut by 4 bases, the J end by 2 bases, with 11 bases between. The CDR3 runs to 14 residues. The CDR3 DNA reads as TGTGCCATCAGTGTGCAGGGGCTTCAAGAGACCCAGTACTTC. Protein: CAISVQGLQETQYF.

The rearrangement links TRBV5-5 to TRBJ2-5; a weak D match, TRBD2 (5 bases). The CDR3 extends over 15 amino acids. From germline, CDR1 is SGHKS and CDR2 YYEKEE (reference sequence). V lost 3 bases and J 2 bases, leaving 14 bases between the germline ends. Written as DNA, the CDR3 is TGTGCCAGCAGCTCTATATGGGAGATACAAGAGACCCAGTACTTC. Protein sequence: CASSSIWEIQETQYF.

The rearrangement links TRBV5-1 to TRBJ2-3, with 7 bases lining up with TRBD2. The CDR3 has 13 residues. Germline CDR1 and CDR2: SGHRS and YFSETQ. After removal of 4 bases from V and 4 bases from J, the junction contained 3 bases not matched to a gene. The CDR3 region is CASSSGKADTQYF. The CDR3 DNA is TGCGCCAGCAGCAGCGGGAAGGCAGATACGCAGTATTTT.

This rearrangement joins TRBV2 to TRBJ2-2, with a tentative D call TRBD2 (6 bases). The V gene's germline CDR1 is SNHLY and CDR2 FYNNEI. This CDR3 is 14 amino acids long. The V gene lost 6 bases and the J gene lost 6 bases, with 14 bases spanning the gap. This CDR3 is CASSGTSISGELFF. The CDR3, as DNA: TGTGCCAGCAGCGGGACTTCGATTTCCGGGGAGCTGTTTTTT.

This chain joins TRBV6-5 and TRBJ2-1; 12 bases match TRBD2. The CDR3 sequence is 16 residues long. CDR1 and CDR2 from the germline V gene are MNHEY and SVGAGI. The J segment lost 5 bases and the V segment lost 2 bases, leaving 4 bases of the junction unmatched. This chain's CDR3 is CASSYLAGGYDNEQFF. For the CDR3, the DNA is TGTGCCAGCAGTTACCTAGCGGGAGGGTATGACAATGAGCAGTTCTTC.

The chain joins TRBV27 to TRBJ2-1, with D tentatively TRBD2 (6 bases). The J call may be wrong; the DNA end is better matched by TRBJ2-7. The CDR3 consists of 15 residues. Germline assignment: CDR1 MNHEY and CDR2 SMNVEV (reference sequence). CDR3 amino acids: CASSPIRDFYNEQYF. CDR3 DNA: TGTGCCAGCAGCCCCATTAGGGACTTTTACAATGAGCAGTACTTC.

This clonotype was seen at least ten times. V is TRBV7-6 and J is TRBJ2-1, with D uncertain. CDR3 size: 12 residues. The V end was cut by 6 bases, the J end by 4 bases, with 7 bases between. CDR1 and CDR2 (germline): SGHVS, FNYEAQ. Written as DNA, the CDR3 is TGTGCCAGCAGAGATCCGTACAATGAGCAGTTCTTC. As protein: CASRDPYNEQFF.

The chain recombines TRBV20-1 with TRBJ2-7; possible D gene TRBD1, 5 bases. Germline V gives CDR1 DFQATT, CDR2 SNEGSKA (reference sequence). The CDR3 consists of 14 residues. V was shortened by 1 base and J by 4 bases, with 14 bases between the two germline ends. The CDR3 DNA reads as TGCAGTGCTAGAGGAGTAGGGCAGGGTTACGAGCAGTACTTC. Protein product: CSARGVGQGYEQYF.